The 22 T cell receptor beta chains presented below share a single source sample, sequenced in a study of Tregs in tolerant kidney transplant recipients. TCRdb's copy holds only in-frame clones and misses some; the assay was immunoSEQ multiplex PCR. The table lists some 110,000 clones, approximately 90% of them singletons. Source material: CD4+ T cells from blood. These receptors were obtained from a human donor in good health.

CDR3 DNA: TGTGCCAGCAGATTTGAGATCGAGGGAGGGAGTGGCTACACCTTC. This translates into CASRFEIEGGSGYTF. The chain couples TRBV2 to TRBJ1-2; D not resolved. Per germline, CDR1 SNHLY and CDR2 FYNNEI. Trimming removed 6 bases from V and 7 bases from J, with 21 bases in between. The CDR3 consists of 15 residues.

V is TRBV25-1 and J is TRBJ2-7, with 7 bases lining up with TRBD1. CDR1 MGHDK and CDR2 SYGVNS come from the germline V gene. The CDR3 sequence is 15 residues long. Germline trimming cut 1 base from V and 3 bases from J; bases unmatched to any gene: 6. In nucleotides, the CDR3 is TGTGCCAGCAGTGAATCCGGGACAGCTCGCTACGAGCAGTACTTC. Its translation: CASSESGTARYEQYF.

The genes are TRBV27 and TRBJ1-2; the match to TRBD1 covers 8 bases. Germline V CDR1 and CDR2: MNHEY, SMNVEV (reference sequence). The junction had 5 bases not matched to a gene; V was cut back by 0 bases and J by 11 bases. The CDR3 length is 13 residues. This CDR3 reads CASSLSGDRRYTF. CDR3 DNA: TGTGCCAGCAGTTTATCGGGGGACAGGCGATACACCTTC.

The chain recombines TRBV6-5 with TRBJ1-2; D unresolved. V lost 6 bases, J lost 4 bases, and 9 bases lay in between. CDR1 and CDR2 (germline): MNHEY, SVGAGI. The CDR3 sequence is 12 residues long. CDR3 DNA: TGTGCCAGCAGGACTGTCGGCTATGGCTACACCTTC. It specifies CASRTVGYGYTF.

The gene calls are TRBV19 and TRBJ2-2; 10 bases align to TRBD2. The trim removed 7 bases at V and 3 bases at J, leaving 5 bases unmatched. The CDR3 totals 15 residues. Germline V CDR1 and CDR2: LNHDA, SQIVND (reference sequence). CDR3: CASTLGLADTGELFF. For the CDR3, the DNA is TGTGCCAGTACCCTCGGACTAGCGGACACCGGGGAGCTGTTTTTT. The entire variable domain, with the rest obtained from reference TRBV19 and TRBJ2-2, is as follows: DGGITQSPKYLFRKEGQNVTLSCEQNLNHDAMYWYRQDPGQGLRLIYYSQIVNDFQKGDIAEGYSVSREKKESFPLTVTSAQKNPTAFYLCASTLGLADTGELFFGEGSRLTVL.

V usage is TRBV18 and J usage is TRBJ2-7, with 8 bases fitting TRBD1. Germline V lookup: CDR1 KGHSH, CDR2 LQKENI. Trimming removed 1 base from V and 1 base from J; junction bases left unmatched: 6. The CDR3 length is 16 residues. The CDR3 sequence: CASSPRLGQGSYEQYF. The CDR3 coding sequence is TGTGCCAGCTCACCACGCCTCGGACAGGGATCCTACGAGCAGTACTTC.

The V gene is TRBV4-1, the J gene TRBJ2-7; D gene unclear. V was cut by 5 bases and J by 0 bases, with 14 bases left in between. The CDR3 consists of 15 residues. Per germline, CDR1 MGHRA and CDR2 YSYEKL. The CDR3 bases are TGCGCCAGCAGCAGAACAGAGGCGAGCTCCTACGAGCAGTACTTC. Translating gives CASSRTEASSYEQYF.

V and J are TRBV4-1 and TRBJ2-3; D is possibly TRBD2 (7 bases). Germline loops: CDR1 MGHRA, CDR2 YSYEKL. This CDR3 spans 15 amino acids. V lost 1 base to trimming and J lost 4 bases, with 12 bases between them. The CDR3 sequence: CASSQVGGGPDTQYF. Written as DNA, the CDR3 is TGCGCCAGCAGCCAAGTGGGGGGGGGCCCAGATACGCAGTATTTT.

The table lists this clone with a count of one. The rearrangement links TRBV7-8 to TRBJ1-5; 7 nucleotides agree with TRBD1. Germline CDR1 is SGHVS and CDR2 is FQNEAQ. This CDR3 is 18 amino acids long. The V and J ends lost 1 base and 7 bases, in that order; junction bases with no gene match: 16. CDR3 sequence reads: CASSLGQLTGRGNQPQHF. DNA for the CDR3: TGTGCCAGCAGCTTAGGACAGTTGACAGGGCGAGGGAACCAGCCCCAGCATTTT.

The V call is TRBV10-1, the J call TRBJ2-2; no definite D call. The V end lost 2 bases, the J end lost 4 bases, and 11 bases lay between the germline ends. Per the germline V gene, CDR1 is WNHNN and CDR2 is SYGVQD (reference sequence). CDR3 length equals 15 residues. The CDR3: CASSENSWFTGELFF. For the CDR3, the DNA is TGCGCCAGCAGTGAGAACAGCTGGTTCACCGGGGAGCTGTTTTTT.

The chain has TRBV29-1 and TRBJ2-2; D is uncertain. Germline CDR1 is SQVTM and CDR2 is ANQGSEA. V lost 4 bases to trimming and J lost 2 bases, with 5 bases between them. The CDR3 contains 12 residues. The CDR3 bases are TGCAGCGTTGGGCATAACACCGGGGAGCTGTTTTTT. It translates to CSVGHNTGELFF.

V gene TRBV5-1 combines with J gene TRBJ2-5; D might be TRBD1 (6 bases). V was trimmed by 3 bases and J by 4 bases, leaving 16 bases between them. This CDR3 has 15 amino acids. Germline values: CDR1 SGHRS, CDR2 YFSETQ. For the CDR3, the DNA is TGCGCCAGCAGCTCAAGCGGCAGGGGCTTAGAGACCCAGTACTTC. Protein: CASSSSGRGLETQYF.

In its sample, this clone was seen once. The chain carries TRBV5-4 and TRBJ1-3; D ambiguous. V lost 2 bases, J lost 0 bases, and 9 bases lay in between. This CDR3 comprises 15 residues. In germline, CDR1 is SGHNT, CDR2 YYREEE (reference sequence). CDR3 sequence reads: CASSFYDSSGNTIYF. DNA of the CDR3: TGTGCCAGCAGCTTCTATGATAGCTCTGGAAACACCATATATTTT. Full variable domain (outside the CDR3, taken from reference TRBV5-4 and TRBJ1-3): ETGVTQSPTHLIKTRGQQVTLRCSSQSGHNTVSWYQQALGQGPQFIFQYYREEENGRGNFPPRFSGLQFPNYSSELNVNALELDDSALYLCASSFYDSSGNTIYFGEGSWLTVV.

This clone has a handful of counts. This chain links TRBV5-1 with TRBJ1-6, with D uncertain. Germline CDR1 SGHRS, CDR2 YFSETQ. This CDR3 comprises 15 residues. Trimming removed 0 bases at V and 4 bases at J, with 8 bases between. CDR3 bases: TGCGCCAGCAGCTTGGAAACAGCATATAATTCACCCCTCCACTTT. Protein sequence: CASSLETAYNSPLHF.

V and J are TRBV19 and TRBJ1-6, with D uncertain. This CDR3 has 16 residues. The germline V and J ends were trimmed by 8 bases and 0 bases, with 14 bases remaining between them. Germline CDR1 reads LNHDA; CDR2 reads SQIVND (reference sequence). The CDR3 sequence: CASGAQESSYNSPLHF. The CDR3 DNA reads as TGTGCCAGTGGAGCCCAAGAGAGCTCCTATAATTCACCCCTCCACTTT.

The rearrangement uses TRBV5-4 and TRBJ1-4, with 8 positions matching TRBD1. Germline assignment: CDR1 SGHNT and CDR2 YYREEE (reference sequence). Trimming removed 1 base from V and 9 bases from J; junction bases left unmatched: 8. The CDR3 length is 15 residues. DNA of the CDR3: TGTGCCAGCAGCTTGAGGGGCAGGGGGCTTAAAAAACTGTTTTTT. Translated, it gives CASSLRGRGLKKLFF.

The J gene is TRBJ2-7, the V gene TRBV2, with 7 bases aligning to TRBD2. The V and J ends lost 3 bases and 11 bases, in that order; junction bases with no gene match: 4. CDR3 size: 11 residues. Looked up from germline, CDR1 is SNHLY and CDR2 is FYNNEI. The CDR3 sequence: CASSEGGDKYF. As DNA, the CDR3 is TGTGCCAGCAGTGAGGGGGGGGATAAGTACTTC.

CDR3 loop: CASSQGGGYSYEQYF. DNA of the CDR3: TGTGCCAGCAGCCAGGGCGGGGGCTACTCCTACGAGCAGTACTTC. This chain joins TRBV7-6 and TRBJ2-7; weak D call: TRBD2 (7 bases). From germline, CDR1 is SGHVS and CDR2 FNYEAQ. This CDR3 region has 15 residues. The germline V and J ends were trimmed by 5 bases and 0 bases, with 14 bases remaining between them.

The J gene is TRBJ2-3, the V gene TRBV12-5; 11 nucleotides align to TRBD2. From germline, CDR1 is LGHNT and CDR2 FRNRAP. This CDR3 region has 17 residues. The junction had 10 bases not matched to a gene; V was cut back by 4 bases and J by 4 bases. This CDR3 is CASGSGLAGGTADTQYF. In DNA, the CDR3 is TGTGCTAGTGGTTCCGGCCTAGCGGGGGGTACAGCAGATACGCAGTATTTT.

CDR3 nucleotide sequence: TGCGCCAGCAGCCCTATCTGGGTACGAGGGGATGAGCAGTTCTTC. Encoded protein: CASSPIWVRGDEQFF. The rearrangement uses TRBV4-1 and TRBJ2-1; D may correspond to TRBD1 or TRBD2 (5 bases each). V gave up 4 bases and J gave up 8 bases, with 18 bases separating them. Germline values: CDR1 MGHRA, CDR2 YSYEKL. The CDR3 covers 15 residues.

This chain joins TRBV12-5 and TRBJ2-7, with D unresolved. The CDR3 is 14 residues long. The germline V and J ends were trimmed by 1 base and 6 bases, with 13 bases remaining between them. Looked up from germline, CDR1 is LGHNT and CDR2 is FRNRAP. The DNA for the CDR3 is TGTGCTAGTGGTTTGGGAGAGGTTCTGAGCGAGCAGTACTTC. This encodes CASGLGEVLSEQYF.

This sequence joins TRBV6-6 and TRBJ1-4, with TRBD1 matching over 9 bases. The CDR3 is 14 amino acids. Looked up from germline, CDR1 is MNHNY and CDR2 is SVGAGI (reference sequence). V dropped 8 bases and J dropped 8; count of bases not matched to a gene: 9. This CDR3 is CASGRQGEQEKLFF. The CDR3 DNA reads TGTGCCAGCGGAAGACAGGGGGAGCAGGAAAAACTGTTTTTT.